This T cell receptor (beta chain) appears in the sequencing data of a study of radiotherapy plus CTLA-4 blockade in lung cancer. On the study more broadly: With around 30% of patients having disease control, objective responses were seen in approximately 17%. Study conclusions and caveats: The best prediction of response reportedly came from early blood T cell clone dynamics, with interferon-beta. Following radiotherapy plus ipilimumab, tumor-derived TCR clones expanded in the blood.

The repertoire was sequenced with immunoSEQ multiplex PCR; TCRdb's copy has only in-frame clones and lacks some. The data show about 81,000 clones, with approximately 75% seen just once and around 15% held by the top ten. Comment on this clone: Its cognate antigen is unknown.

CDR3 length: 16 residues. The V end was cut by 5 bases, the J end by 0 bases, with 14 bases between. Germline V gene data show CDR1 as LNHDA and CDR2 as SQIVND (reference sequence). This chain uses TRBV19 with TRBJ1-5; D is uncertain. The TCR comes from a human donor with non-small cell lung cancer that progressed on radiotherapy plus ipilimumab. The sample here was peripheral blood, taken from a patient treated with radiotherapy plus ipilimumab. Written as DNA, the CDR3 is TGTGCCAGTAGTCCGTTTACGACGTTTAGCAATCAGCCCCAGCATTTT. Protein sequence: CASSPFTTFSNQPQHF. The full variable domain, completed using reference TRBV19 and TRBJ1-5, is DGGITQSPKYLFRKEGQNVTLSCEQNLNHDAMYWYRQDPGQGLRLIYYSQIVNDFQKGDIAEGYSVSREKKESFPLTVTSAQKNPTAFYLCASSPFTTFSNQPQHFGDGTRLSIL.